Sequencing of this T cell receptor beta chain was carried out in a study of shared clonotypes between healthy human individuals. Over several immunoSEQ plates, each subset's genomic DNA was distributed in even portions. Sorted-subset replicate PCRs used roughly 210 ng of genomic DNA. This amount corresponded to some 32,000 T cell genomes. The table came from immunoSEQ multiplex PCR; TCRdb's copy has only in-frame clones and leaves some out. The sample records approximately 980,000 clones, 76% being singletons. CDR3 length: 17 amino acids. The V segment lost 4 bases and the J segment 2 bases; nucleotides outside the gene matches: 12. CDR1 and CDR2 from the germline V gene are MGHDK and SYGVNS.

V gene TRBV25-1 combines with J gene TRBJ1-1; 8 bases line up with TRBD1. This TCR came from a man younger than 35 in good health. Sequenced material: memory CD4+ T cells sorted from blood. Noted subset: CD45RA-negative fraction. The DNA for the CDR3 is TGTGCCAGCAGTGGCTATGCAGGGGGCAAATCTAACACTGAAGCTTTCTTT. Amino acid sequence: CASSGYAGGKSNTEAFF.